Below, 2 T cell receptor beta chains from the same sample are listed, as sequenced in a study of blood T cell repertoires in COVID-19. This table comes from immunoSEQ multiplex PCR, and its TCRdb copy is limited to in-frame clones, with some not included. This table has approximately 180,000 clones, about 88% appearing once. The specimen was peripheral blood. The source is a man aged 35-49 years with active or convalescent COVID-19.

The chain combines TRBV5-1 with TRBJ2-1, with TRBD1 matching 8 bases. This CDR3 comprises 15 residues. CDR1 is SGHRS, CDR2 YFSETQ, per germline. Trimming cost V 1 base and J 6 bases; bases outside gene matches: 6. CDR3 amino acids: CASSLRTGIFNEQFF. CDR3 DNA: TGCGCCAGCAGCTTGCGGACAGGGATATTCAATGAGCAGTTCTTC.

This sequence joins TRBV10-3 and TRBJ2-1; TRBD2 might be the D (6 bases). The V end lost 7 bases, the J end lost 9 bases, and 25 bases lay between the germline ends. The CDR3 spans 16 residues. Germline V gene sequence: CDR1 ENHRY, CDR2 SYGVKD. The CDR3 nucleotides are TGTGCCATCACCGGCGATTTGCGCGGGATCGCGGGTGAGCAGTTCTTC. This sequence encodes CAITGDLRGIAGEQFF.